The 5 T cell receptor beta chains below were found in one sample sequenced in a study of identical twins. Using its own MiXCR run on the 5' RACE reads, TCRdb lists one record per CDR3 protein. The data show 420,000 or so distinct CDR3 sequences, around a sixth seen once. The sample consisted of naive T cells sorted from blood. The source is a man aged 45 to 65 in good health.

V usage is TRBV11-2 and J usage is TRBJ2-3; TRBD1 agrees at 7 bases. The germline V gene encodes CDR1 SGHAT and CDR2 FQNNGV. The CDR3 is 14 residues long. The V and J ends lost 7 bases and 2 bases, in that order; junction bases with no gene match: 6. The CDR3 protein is CASKRGGDTDTQYF. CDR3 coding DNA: TGTGCCAGCAAAAGAGGGGGCGACACAGATACGCAGTATTTT.

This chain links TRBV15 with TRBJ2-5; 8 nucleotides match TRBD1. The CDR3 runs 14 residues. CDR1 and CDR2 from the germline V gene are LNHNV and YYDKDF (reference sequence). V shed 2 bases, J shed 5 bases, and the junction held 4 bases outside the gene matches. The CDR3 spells CATSRPRQGETQYF. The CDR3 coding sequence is TGTGCCACCAGCAGACCAAGACAGGGGGAGACCCAGTACTTC.

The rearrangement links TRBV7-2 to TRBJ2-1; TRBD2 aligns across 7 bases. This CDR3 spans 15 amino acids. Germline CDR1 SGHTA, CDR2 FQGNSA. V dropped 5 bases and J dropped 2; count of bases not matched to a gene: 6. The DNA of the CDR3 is TGTGCCAGCAGCCCTGTTGGGGGGGCCTACAATGAGCAGTTCTTC. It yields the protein CASSPVGGAYNEQFF.

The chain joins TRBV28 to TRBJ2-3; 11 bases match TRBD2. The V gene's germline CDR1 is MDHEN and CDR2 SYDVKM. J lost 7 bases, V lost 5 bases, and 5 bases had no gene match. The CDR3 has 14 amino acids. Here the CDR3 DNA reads TGTGCCAGCAGTCCGCTAGCGGGAGGATATACGCAGTATTTT. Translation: CASSPLAGGYTQYF.

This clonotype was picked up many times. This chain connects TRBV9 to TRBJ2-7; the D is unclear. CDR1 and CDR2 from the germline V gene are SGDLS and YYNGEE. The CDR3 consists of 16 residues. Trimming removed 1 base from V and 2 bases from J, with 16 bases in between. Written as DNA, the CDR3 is TGTGCCAGCAGCGTATCCCCCCTCTCAATTCCCTACGAGCAGTACTTC. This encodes CASSVSPLSIPYEQYF. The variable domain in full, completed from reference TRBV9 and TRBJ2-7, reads DSGVTQTPKHLITATGQRVTLRCSPRSGDLSVYWYQQSLDQGLQFLIQYYNGEERAKGNILERFSAQQFPDLHSELNLSSLELGDSALYFCASSVSPLSIPYEQYFGPGTRLTVT.